This T cell receptor beta chain is from a study of blood T cell repertoires in COVID-19. About the research overall: COVID-19 samples, acute and convalescent, were from the United States, Italy and Spain. The cDNA or gDNA used as material had been derived from T cells, B-cell-depleted T cells, or PBMCs.

The data were produced by immunoSEQ multiplex PCR, yet TCRdb's version contains in-frame clones alone and is incomplete. The sample shows around 240,000 clones, approximately 80% of them seen only once. From germline, CDR1 is SEHNR and CDR2 FQNEAQ (reference sequence). Trimming left V 3 bases short and J 0 bases short, with 9 bases between. This CDR3 region has 14 residues. V is TRBV7-9 and J is TRBJ2-7; D call uncertain. This clonotype was sampled from a woman aged 45-65 years with acute or convalescent COVID-19. Sequenced: peripheral blood. The CDR3 loop reads CASSFQVDSYEQYF. For the CDR3, the DNA is TGTGCCAGCAGCTTCCAAGTAGACTCCTACGAGCAGTACTTC.